This record concerns one T cell receptor (beta chain) sequence. The data originate from a study of CD8 T cells in Susac syndrome. V was trimmed by 3 bases and J by 12 bases, leaving 15 bases between them. The CDR3 covers 12 residues. Looked up from germline, CDR1 is GTSNPN and CDR2 is SVGIG (reference sequence). RNA amounts of about 0.45 to 1 ug underwent reverse transcription with random hexamers. TCRdb recomputed calls from the immunoSEQ multiplex PCR reads with MiXCR, one row per CDR3 protein. Of 160,000 or so distinct CDR3 sequences in the sample, 95% to 96% were seen once. The chain employs TRBV30 and TRBJ2-4; D is unclear. This receptor was taken from a human donor with multiple sclerosis. The material sequenced was CD8+ T cells from PBMCs. Written as DNA, the CDR3 is TGTGCCTGGAGAAACCCCGGGTCGGGTCAGTACTTC. Its protein is CAWRNPGSGQYF.